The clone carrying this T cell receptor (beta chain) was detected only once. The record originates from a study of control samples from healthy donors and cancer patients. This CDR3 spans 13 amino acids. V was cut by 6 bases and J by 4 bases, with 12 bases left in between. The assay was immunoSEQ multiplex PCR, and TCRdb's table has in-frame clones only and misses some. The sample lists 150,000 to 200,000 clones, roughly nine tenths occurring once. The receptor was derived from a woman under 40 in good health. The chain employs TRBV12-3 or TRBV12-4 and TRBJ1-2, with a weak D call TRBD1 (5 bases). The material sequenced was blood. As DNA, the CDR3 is TGTGCCAGCAGCCTTACAGGTCTCTATGGCTACACCTTC. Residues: CASSLTGLYGYTF.